These T cell receptor beta chains were read from a single sample in a study of blood T cell repertoires in COVID-19. Sequencing used immunoSEQ multiplex PCR; TCRdb keeps in-frame clones, though not all of them. The repertoire consists of 250,000 to 300,000 clones, with roughly 90% occurring once and the leading ten covering roughly 12%. Sequenced material: peripheral blood. Every receptor here comes from a woman aged 30 to 39 with COVID-19, enrolled during active disease. CDR3s include the opening cysteine and the closing phenylalanine or tryptophan. The D gene is left open where the match is weak. Clone size is not always given. Where it is, it says once, few, many or a class for expanded clones.

NA	NA	TRBV27	TRBJ1-5	CASSPTGQPQHF	TGTGCCAGCAGTCCCACGGGGCAGCCCCAGCATTTT
NA	TRBD2	TRBV23-1	TRBJ2-3	CASSQSFLAGASTDTQYF	TGCGCCAGCAGTCAATCTTTCCTAGCGGGGGCCTCCACAGATACGCAGTATTTT
NA	TRBD2	TRBV2	TRBJ2-7	CASNPGLALYEQYF	TGTGCCAGCAATCCGGGACTAGCACTGTACGAGCAGTACTTC
NA	NA	TRBV30	TRBJ2-7	CAWSPISLRTGGSYEQYF	TGTGCCTGGAGTCCCATCTCCCTCAGGACAGGAGGGTCCTACGAGCAGTACTTC
NA	TRBD1	TRBV19	TRBJ2-1	CASRPGQGARDEQFF	TGTGCCAGTAGACCGGGACAGGGGGCTCGGGATGAGCAGTTCTTC
NA	TRBD2	TRBV5-1	TRBJ2-1	CASSDPGGSYNEQFF	TGCGCCAGCAGTGATCCGGGGGGCTCCTACAATGAGCAGTTCTTC
NA	NA	TRBV6-5	TRBJ2-5	CASSWRRGETQYF	TGTGCCAGCAGTTGGAGGCGGGGAGAGACCCAGTACTTC
NA	NA	TRBV5-6	TRBJ1-5	CASSLKPNQPQHF	TGTGCCAGCAGCTTGAAGCCTAATCAGCCCCAGCATTTT
once	NA	TRBV19	TRBJ1-5	CASSVPGSQPQHF	TGTGCCAGTAGTGTCCCAGGGTCTCAGCCCCAGCATTTT
NA	TRBD1	TRBV5-5	TRBJ1-1	CASSLAGTGHTEAFF	TGTGCCAGCAGCTTGGCCGGGACAGGCCACACTGAAGCTTTCTTT
NA	NA	TRBV5-1	TRBJ2-1	CASSLYRVNEQFF	TGCGCCAGCAGCTTGTACAGGGTAAATGAGCAGTTCTTC
NA	NA	TRBV2	TRBJ1-1	CASSSGEGTEAFF	TGTGCCAGCTCCTCGGGTGAGGGCACTGAAGCTTTCTTT
NA	TRBD1	TRBV19	TRBJ1-1	CASSIAGQGNTEAFF	TGTGCCAGTAGTATCGCTGGACAGGGGAACACTGAAGCTTTCTTT
few	TRBD1	TRBV10-1	TRBJ2-7	CASSVGQGHEQYF	TGCGCCAGCAGCGTGGGACAGGGTCACGAGCAGTACTTC
NA	NA	TRBV27	TRBJ2-1	CASSSTGLKGNEQFF	TGTGCCAGCAGTTCTACAGGCCTAAAGGGCAATGAGCAGTTCTTC
NA	TRBD1	TRBV10-3	TRBJ1-2	CAISESGQVMSGYTF	TGTGCCATCAGTGAGTCGGGACAGGTTATGTCTGGCTACACCTTC
NA	TRBD1	TRBV7-8	TRBJ2-7	CASSPGDSSYEQYF	TGTGCCAGCAGCCCCGGGGACAGCTCCTACGAGCAGTACTTC
NA	NA	TRBV4-1	TRBJ1-1	CASKRGSSTEAFF	TGCGCCAGCAAGCGGGGGTCGAGCACTGAAGCTTTCTTT
NA	TRBD1	TRBV5-5	TRBJ1-2	CASSLQTGGFYGYTF	TGTGCCAGCAGCTTACAGACAGGGGGCTTCTATGGCTACACCTTC
NA	TRBD1	TRBV5-6	TRBJ1-2	CASRNRQGINYGYTF	TGTGCCAGCAGAAACCGACAGGGGATTAACTATGGCTACACCTTC
NA	TRBD1	TRBV29-1	TRBJ1-1	CSVDRTGALNTEAFF	TGCAGCGTTGACCGGACAGGGGCTTTGAACACTGAAGCTTTCTTT
NA	TRBD2	TRBV6-5	TRBJ2-5	CASSIWGGKTQYF	TGTGCCAGCAGTATATGGGGGGGGAAGACCCAGTACTTC
NA	NA	TRBV28	TRBJ2-5	CASEGASKSGETQYF	TGTGCCAGCGAGGGAGCCTCAAAGTCGGGAGAGACCCAGTACTTC
NA	TRBD2	TRBV9	TRBJ2-2	CASSVVSGGNTGELFF	TGTGCCAGCAGCGTAGTTTCGGGGGGGAACACCGGGGAGCTGTTTTTT
NA	NA	TRBV5-1	TRBJ1-5	CASSLGAGNQPQHF	TGCGCCAGCAGCTTGGGGGCAGGGAATCAGCCCCAGCATTTT
NA	TRBD2	TRBV19	TRBJ2-3	CASSIDGERGGLDTQYF	TGTGCCAGTAGTATAGATGGAGAGCGGGGGGGCCTAGATACGCAGTATTTT